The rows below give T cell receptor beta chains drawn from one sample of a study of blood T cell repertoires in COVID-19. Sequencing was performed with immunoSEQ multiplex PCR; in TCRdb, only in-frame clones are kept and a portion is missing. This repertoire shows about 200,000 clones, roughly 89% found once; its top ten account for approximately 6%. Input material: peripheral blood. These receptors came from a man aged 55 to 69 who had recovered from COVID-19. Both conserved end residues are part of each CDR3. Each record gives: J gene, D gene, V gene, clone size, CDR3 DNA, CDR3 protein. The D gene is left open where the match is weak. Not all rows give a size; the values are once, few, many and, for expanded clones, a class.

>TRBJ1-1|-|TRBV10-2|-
TGCGCCAGCAGGGGAGGTATATGGAACACTGAAGCTTTCTTT
CASRGGIWNTEAFF
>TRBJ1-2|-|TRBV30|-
TGTGCCTGGAGCCCTTCCCTCTATGGCTACACCTTC
CAWSPSLYGYTF
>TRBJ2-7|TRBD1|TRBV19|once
TGTGCCAGTAGTGGTCTTGGGACAGGGGGCGACGAGCAGTACTTC
CASSGLGTGGDEQYF
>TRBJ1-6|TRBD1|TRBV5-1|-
TGCGCCAGCAGCCCCGGGACAGGGAATTCACCCCTCCACTTT
CASSPGTGNSPLHF
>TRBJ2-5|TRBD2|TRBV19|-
TGTGCCAGCCGTACTAGCGGGGGGGCGCAGACCCAGTACTTC
CASRTSGGAQTQYF
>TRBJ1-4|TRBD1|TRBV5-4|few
TGTGCCAGCAGCTTACAGGGGGCGACCGAAAAACTGTTTTTT
CASSLQGATEKLFF
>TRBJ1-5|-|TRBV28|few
TGTGCCAGCAGTTTCCTCGGAGGGGCCACTCAGCCCCAGCATTTT
CASSFLGGATQPQHF
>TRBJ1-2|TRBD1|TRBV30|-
TGTGCCTGGAGTGCGGGACAGTATGGCTACACCTTC
CAWSAGQYGYTF
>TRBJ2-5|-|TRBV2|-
TGTGCCAGCAGTGAAGCGGGAATTAGCGGAGAGACCCAGTACTTC
CASSEAGISGETQYF
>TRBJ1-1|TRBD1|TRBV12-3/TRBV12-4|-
TGTGCCAGCAGGGGACAGTTGAACACTGAAGCTTTCTTT
CASRGQLNTEAFF
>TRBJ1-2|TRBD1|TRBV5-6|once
TGTGCCAGCAGCTTGGCGGGACAGGGGGGCTATGGCTACACCTTC
CASSLAGQGGYGYTF
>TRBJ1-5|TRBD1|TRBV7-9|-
TGTGCCAGCAGCTTTAACGGACAGGGCGTCCAGCATTTT
CASSFNGQGVQHF
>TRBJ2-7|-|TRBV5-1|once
TGCGCCAGCAGCCTGATGGGGGGCGGGGGAGCATACTACGAGCAGTACTTC
CASSLMGGGGAYYEQYF
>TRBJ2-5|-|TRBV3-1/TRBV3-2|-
TGTGCCAGCAGCCTCCAACGGGGGACCCAGTACTTC
CASSLQRGTQYF
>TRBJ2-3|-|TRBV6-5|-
TGTGCCAGCAAACGGGGGGCAGGGTCAGATACGCAGTATTTT
CASKRGAGSDTQYF
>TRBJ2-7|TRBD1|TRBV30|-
TGTGCCTGGAGTGATCACCGGGACAGGGCCACGCAGTACTTC
CAWSDHRDRATQYF
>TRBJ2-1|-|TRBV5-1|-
TGCGCCAGCAGACCGGGACTTTGGGGGTCCTACAATGAGCAGTTCTTC
CASRPGLWGSYNEQFF
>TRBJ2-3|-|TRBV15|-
TGTGCCACCAGCGTATCTAGCGTACCCACAGATACGCAGTATTTT
CATSVSSVPTDTQYF
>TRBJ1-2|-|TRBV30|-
TGTGCCTGGGGGTCCCGGGGGAGGCGTGGCTACACCTTC
CAWGSRGRRGYTF
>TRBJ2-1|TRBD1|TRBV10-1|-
TGCGCCAGCAGTGAGTCGGGAATGGGACAGTACAATGAGCAGTTCTTC
CASSESGMGQYNEQFF
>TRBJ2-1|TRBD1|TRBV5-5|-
TGTGCCAGCAGCCGGACTGGGGGACAGGGACCTGACAATGAGCAGTTCTTC
CASSRTGGQGPDNEQFF
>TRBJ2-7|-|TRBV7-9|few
TGTGCCAGCAGCTTAGGCAGGGTGGGCTACGAGCAGTACTTC
CASSLGRVGYEQYF
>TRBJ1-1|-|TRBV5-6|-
TGTGCCAGCAGCTTTTCGGGTCCTGAAGCTTTCTTT
CASSFSGPEAFF
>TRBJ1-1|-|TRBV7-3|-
TGTGCCAGCAGCCCCCGGAACCAGGACACTGAAGCTTTCTTT
CASSPRNQDTEAFF
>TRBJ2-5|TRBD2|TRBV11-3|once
TGTGCCAGCAGCCCCGGACTAGCGGAGAAAGAGACCCAGTACTTC
CASSPGLAEKETQYF
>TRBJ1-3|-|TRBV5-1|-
TGCGCCAGCAGCTCCACCCCACCCTCTCCCTACTCTGGAAACACCATATATTTT
CASSSTPPSPYSGNTIYF
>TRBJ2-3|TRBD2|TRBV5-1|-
TGCGCCAGCAGCTTGGCCCCCTTGGCGGGAGGTGGAGATACGCAGTATTTT
CASSLAPLAGGGDTQYF
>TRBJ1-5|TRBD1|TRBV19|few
TGTGCCAGTAGGAAAATCGGGACAGGGGGCAATCAGCCCCAGCATTTT
CASRKIGTGGNQPQHF
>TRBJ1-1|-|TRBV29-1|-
TGCAGCGTCCCGGGACAACCGAACACTGAAGCTTTCTTT
CSVPGQPNTEAFF
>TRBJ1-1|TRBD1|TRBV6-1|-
TGTGCCAGCAGTGTGGGACAGATGGGGGCTGGGACTGAAGCTTTCTTT
CASSVGQMGAGTEAFF
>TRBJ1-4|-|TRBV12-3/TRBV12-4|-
TGTGCCAGCAGTTTAGGTAGTGAAAAACTGTTTTTT
CASSLGSEKLFF
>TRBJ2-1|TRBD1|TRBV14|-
TGTGCCAGCAGCCTGTACAGGGGATCCTACAATGAGCAGTTCTTC
CASSLYRGSYNEQFF
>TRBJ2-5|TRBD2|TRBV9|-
TGTGCCAGCGGCGCAGGTTGGGGACTAGCGGGGGAAGAGACCCAGTACTTC
CASGAGWGLAGEETQYF
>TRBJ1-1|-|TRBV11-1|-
TGTGCCAGCAGCTTATTCGGCGGGAACACTGAAGCTTTCTTT
CASSLFGGNTEAFF
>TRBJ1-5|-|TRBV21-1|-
TGTGCCAGCAGCATGCGGGAGACTAATCAGCCCCAGCATTTT
CASSMRETNQPQHF
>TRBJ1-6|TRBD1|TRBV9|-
TGTGCCAGCAGCGCCGCCGGGACAGGGAATCGCCCACCCCTCCACTTT
CASSAAGTGNRPPLHF
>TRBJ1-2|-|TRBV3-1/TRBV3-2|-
TGTGCCAGCAGCCAAGATCTAGGTAGGGACATATATGGCTACACCTTC
CASSQDLGRDIYGYTF
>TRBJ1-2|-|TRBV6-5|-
TGTGCCAGCAGCTTAGGACAGCCTCTAGACTATGGCTACACCTTC
CASSLGQPLDYGYTF
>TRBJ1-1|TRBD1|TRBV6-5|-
TGTGCCAGCACCGCAGGGGGCCGGGACACTGAAGCTTTCTTT
CASTAGGRDTEAFF
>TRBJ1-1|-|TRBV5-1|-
TGCGCCAGCAGCTTGACAGGGCAAAGTACTGAAGCTTTCTTT
CASSLTGQSTEAFF
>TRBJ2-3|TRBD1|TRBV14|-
TGTGCCAGCAGCCAGTTCGACAGGGTTGCGACAGATACGCAGTATTTT
CASSQFDRVATDTQYF
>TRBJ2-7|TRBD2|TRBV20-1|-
TGCAGTGCTGGTGGACTAGCGGGGATCCACGAGCAGTACTTC
CSAGGLAGIHEQYF
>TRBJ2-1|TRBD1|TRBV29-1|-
TGCAGCGTTGAACCATCGACAGGGGGCCCTGGCAGTCGGATCGATGAGCAGTTCTTC
CSVEPSTGGPGSRIDEQFF
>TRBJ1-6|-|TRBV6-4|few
TGTGCCAGCAGACCGGGCCCGGGAGATTCACCCCTCCACTTT
CASRPGPGDSPLHF
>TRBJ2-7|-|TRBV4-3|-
TGCGCCAGCAGCCAACCCCCGACAATTTACGAGCAGTACTTC
CASSQPPTIYEQYF
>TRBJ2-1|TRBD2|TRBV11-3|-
TGTGCCAGCAGCTCCTTAGCGGGAGTTCCCTACAATGAGCAGTTCTTC
CASSSLAGVPYNEQFF
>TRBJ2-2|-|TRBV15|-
TGTGCCACCTCCGGACAGCTGAACACCGGGGAGCTGTTTTTT
CATSGQLNTGELFF
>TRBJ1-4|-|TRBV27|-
TGTGCCAGCAGTTTCTCCAGGCCCCCCGGGGATGAAAAACTGTTTTTT
CASSFSRPPGDEKLFF
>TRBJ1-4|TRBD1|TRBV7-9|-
TGTGCCAGCCGGACAGGGAATGAAAAACTGTTTTTT
CASRTGNEKLFF
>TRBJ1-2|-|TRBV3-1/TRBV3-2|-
TGTGCCAGCAGCCAAAATAAGGGGTTCTATGGCTACACCTTC
CASSQNKGFYGYTF
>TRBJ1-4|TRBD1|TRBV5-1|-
TGCGCCAGCAGCCGACAGGGTGCGGGGGAAAAACTGTTTTTT
CASSRQGAGEKLFF
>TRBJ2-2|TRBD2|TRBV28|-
TGTGCCAGCAGTTTATGGGCGGGAGTGGTCGGGGAGCTGTTTTTT
CASSLWAGVVGELFF
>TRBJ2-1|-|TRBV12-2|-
TGTGCAAGTCGCTTCCCCGCGAGGACTTCTAGCTCCTACAATGAGCAGTTCTTC
CASRFPARTSSSYNEQFF
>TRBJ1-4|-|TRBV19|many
TGTGCCAGTAGTAGAGGACAGCACCCGACTGAAAAACTGTTTTTT
CASSRGQHPTEKLFF
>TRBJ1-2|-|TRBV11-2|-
TGTGCCAGCAGCTTACATGGGGGCAGTGGCTACACCTTC
CASSLHGGSGYTF